These 11 T cell receptor beta chains share one sample of origin, sequenced in a study of T cell responses to AZD1222 COVID-19 vaccine. Measured with immunoSEQ multiplex PCR; TCRdb has only the in-frame clones, and not every one. The profile shows 100,000 or so clones, around nine tenths of them singletons. The starting material was peripheral blood, obtained on day 0 of AZD1222 vaccination. The receptors were gathered from an adult in good health.

The rearrangement uses TRBV5-1 and TRBJ2-3; the match to TRBD1 covers 10 bases. CDR1 is SGHRS, CDR2 YFSETQ, per germline. V trimming: 3 bases; J trimming: 5 bases; junction bases outside the gene matches: 3. The CDR3 has 14 residues. The CDR3 loop reads CASSSGTGEDTQYF. The CDR3 DNA is TGCGCCAGCAGCTCCGGGACAGGGGAAGATACGCAGTATTTT. Based on the CDR3 plus reference TRBV5-1 and TRBJ2-3, the full variable domain is KAGVTQTPRYLIKTRGQQVTLSCSPISGHRSVSWYQQTPGQGLQFLFEYFSETQRNKGNFPGRFSGRQFSNSRSEMNVSTLELGDSALYLCASSSGTGEDTQYFGPGTRLTVL.

The V call is TRBV27, the J call TRBJ2-3; D assignment may be TRBD1 or TRBD2 (5 bases each). The germline gives CDR1 MNHEY, CDR2 SMNVEV (reference sequence). The CDR3 sequence is 11 residues long. The germline V and J ends were trimmed by 2 bases and 14 bases, with 11 bases remaining between them. CDR3 coding DNA: TGTGCCAGCAGTTTAGGGACGATATGGTATTTT. It is translated as CASSLGTIWYF.

This clone was seen a single time. The chain combines TRBV7-2 with TRBJ2-1; D remains ambiguous. Trimming shortened V by 1 base and J by 0 bases, and 7 bases separated the two germline ends. The CDR3 has 15 amino acids. The germline CDR1 and CDR2 sequences are SGHTA and FQGNSA. CDR3 in amino acids: CASSLEYNSYNEQFF. CDR3 sequence (DNA): TGTGCCAGCAGCTTAGAATATAACTCCTACAATGAGCAGTTCTTC.

This sequence joins TRBV27 and TRBJ2-1, with D tentatively TRBD2 (5 bases). The CDR3 sequence is 11 residues long. Germline loops: CDR1 MNHEY, CDR2 SMNVEV (reference sequence). V was shortened by 6 bases and J by 16 bases, with 16 bases between the two germline ends. As DNA, the CDR3 is TGTGCCAGCAGGTACCGGGGTGGCGATTTCTTC. It codes for CASRYRGGDFF.

The chain links TRBV5-4 to TRBJ1-2; 10 bases are a match to TRBD1. Trimming cost V 4 bases and J 8 bases; bases outside gene matches: 8. The CDR3 length is 14 residues. Germline values: CDR1 SGHNT, CDR2 YYREEE (reference sequence). The CDR3 DNA sequence: TGTGCCAGCAGCGTCGACAGGGGGCGCTGGGGCTACACCTTC. As protein: CASSVDRGRWGYTF.

The rearrangement uses TRBV5-4 and TRBJ1-2, with a tentative D call TRBD1 (6 bases). Germline V gene data show CDR1 as SGHNT and CDR2 as YYREEE (reference sequence). The CDR3 contains 13 residues. Trimming pared 1 base from V and 8 bases from J, leaving 12 bases between. CDR3 sequence reads: CASSLPRGEGYTF. CDR3 nucleotides: TGTGCCAGCAGCTTGCCCAGGGGAGAAGGCTACACCTTC.

The chain links TRBV9 to TRBJ1-2, with D unclear. The CDR3 has 16 amino acids. CDR1 is SGDLS and CDR2 is YYNGEE in the germline V gene. The V end lost 0 bases, the J end lost 4 bases, and 16 bases lay between the germline ends. The CDR3 DNA sequence: TGTGCCAGCAGCGTAGCGGCGCAAGGGCCACTCTATGGCTACACCTTC. The encoded protein is CASSVAAQGPLYGYTF. The full variable domain, completed using reference TRBV9 and TRBJ1-2, is DSGVTQTPKHLITATGQRVTLRCSPRSGDLSVYWYQQSLDQGLQFLIQYYNGEERAKGNILERFSAQQFPDLHSELNLSSLELGDSALYFCASSVAAQGPLYGYTFGSGTRLTVV.

J is TRBJ2-1 and V is TRBV29-1, with 7 bases fitting TRBD1. CDR1 and CDR2 (germline): SQVTM, ANQGSEA. CDR3 length: 15 amino acids. J lost 1 base, V lost 2 bases, and 5 bases had no gene match. The CDR3 spells CSVELLQGSYNEQFF. CDR3 DNA sequence: TGCAGCGTTGAACTTTTACAGGGGTCCTACAATGAGCAGTTCTTC.

The chain employs TRBV19 and TRBJ1-5, with 8 bases that match TRBD1. Germline CDR1 LNHDA, CDR2 SQIVND (reference sequence). J lost 6 bases, V lost 6 bases, and 10 bases had no gene match. CDR3 length: 15 amino acids. The CDR3 coding sequence is TGTGCCAGTAGGGCCAATACAGGGGGGGGTCAGCCCCAGCATTTT. This encodes CASRANTGGGQPQHF.

The rearrangement links TRBV11-2 to TRBJ2-7; no firm D call. CDR1 SGHAT and CDR2 FQNNGV come from the germline V gene. V was clipped by 0 bases and J by 7 bases, with 10 bases between them. The CDR3 contains 13 residues. For the CDR3, the DNA is TGTGCCAGCAGCTTAGAAACTGGCATGGAGCAGTACTTC. Protein: CASSLETGMEQYF.

V and J are TRBV2 and TRBJ2-7, with TRBD1 matching over 7 bases. CDR3 size: 14 residues. The germline CDR1 and CDR2 sequences are SNHLY and FYNNEI. The V segment lost 7 bases and the J segment 0 bases; nucleotides outside the gene matches: 6. The CDR3 protein is CASKMTGSSYEQYF. The CDR3 region has the DNA TGTGCCAGCAAGATGACAGGGAGCTCCTACGAGCAGTACTTC.